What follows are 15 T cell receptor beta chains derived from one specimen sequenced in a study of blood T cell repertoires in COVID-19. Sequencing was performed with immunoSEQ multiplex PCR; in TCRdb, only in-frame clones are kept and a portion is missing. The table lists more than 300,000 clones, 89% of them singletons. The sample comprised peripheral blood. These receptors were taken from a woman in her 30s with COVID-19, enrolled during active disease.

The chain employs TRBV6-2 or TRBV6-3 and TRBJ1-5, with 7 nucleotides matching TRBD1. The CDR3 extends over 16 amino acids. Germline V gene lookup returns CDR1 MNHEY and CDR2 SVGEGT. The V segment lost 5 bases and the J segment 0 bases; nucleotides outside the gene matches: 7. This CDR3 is CASSPQGQVSNQPQHF. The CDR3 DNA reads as TGTGCCAGCAGTCCCCAAGGACAGGTTAGCAATCAGCCCCAGCATTTT.

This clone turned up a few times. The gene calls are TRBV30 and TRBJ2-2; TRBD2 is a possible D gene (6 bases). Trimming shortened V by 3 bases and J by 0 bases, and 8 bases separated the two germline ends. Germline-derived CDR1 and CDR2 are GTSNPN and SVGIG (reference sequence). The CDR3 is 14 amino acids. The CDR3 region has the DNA TGTGCCTGGAGCGGGGGACCGAACACCGGGGAGCTGTTTTTT. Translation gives CAWSGGPNTGELFF.

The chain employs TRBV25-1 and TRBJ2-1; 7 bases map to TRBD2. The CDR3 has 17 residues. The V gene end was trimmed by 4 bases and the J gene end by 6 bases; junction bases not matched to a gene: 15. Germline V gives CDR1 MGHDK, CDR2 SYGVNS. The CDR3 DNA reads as TGTGCCAGCAGTGCGGTTGACCGGGGATCGGGGGGCAATGAGCAGTTCTTC. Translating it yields CASSAVDRGSGGNEQFF.

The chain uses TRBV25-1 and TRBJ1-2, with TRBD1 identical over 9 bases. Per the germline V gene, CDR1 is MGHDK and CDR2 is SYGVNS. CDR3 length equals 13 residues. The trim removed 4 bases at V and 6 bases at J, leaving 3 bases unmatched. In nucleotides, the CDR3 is TGTGCCAGCAGTGGCCGACAGGGGGATGGCTACACCTTC. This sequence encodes CASSGRQGDGYTF.

The CDR3 here is CASSLRGGLWERGNEQFF. CDR3 nucleotides: TGTGCCAGCAGTTTAAGGGGGGGTTTGTGGGAAAGGGGCAATGAGCAGTTCTTC. The chain carries TRBV27 and TRBJ2-1; a weak D match, TRBD2 (7 bases). Germline CDR1 and CDR2: MNHEY and SMNVEV (reference sequence). CDR3 size: 18 residues. Trimming took off 2 bases at V and 6 bases at J, with 23 bases between the two ends.

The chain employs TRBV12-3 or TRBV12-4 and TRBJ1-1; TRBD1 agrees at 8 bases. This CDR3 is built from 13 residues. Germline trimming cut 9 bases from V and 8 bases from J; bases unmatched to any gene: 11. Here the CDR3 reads CARSPQGAGEAFF. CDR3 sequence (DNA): TGTGCCAGAAGCCCTCAGGGGGCAGGGGAAGCTTTCTTT.

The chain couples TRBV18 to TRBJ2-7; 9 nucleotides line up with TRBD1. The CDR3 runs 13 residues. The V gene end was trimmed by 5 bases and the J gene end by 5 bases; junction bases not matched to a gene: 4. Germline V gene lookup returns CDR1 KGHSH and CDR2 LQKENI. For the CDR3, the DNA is TGTGCCAGCTCATTGGACAGGGGACACGAGCAGTACTTC. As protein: CASSLDRGHEQYF.

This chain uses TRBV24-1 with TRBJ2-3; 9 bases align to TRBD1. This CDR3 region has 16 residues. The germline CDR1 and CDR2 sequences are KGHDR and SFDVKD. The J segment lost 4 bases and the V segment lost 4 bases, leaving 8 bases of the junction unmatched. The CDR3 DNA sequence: TGTGCCACCAGTGACCGGCTTGGGACAGGGTCAGATACGCAGTATTTT. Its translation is CATSDRLGTGSDTQYF.

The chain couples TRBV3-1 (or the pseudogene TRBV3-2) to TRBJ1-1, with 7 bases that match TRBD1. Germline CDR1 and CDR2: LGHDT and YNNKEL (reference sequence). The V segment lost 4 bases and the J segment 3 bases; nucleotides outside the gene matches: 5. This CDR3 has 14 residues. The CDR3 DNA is TGTGCCAGCAGCCTCCGGGACAGCTACACTGAAGCTTTCTTT. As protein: CASSLRDSYTEAFF.

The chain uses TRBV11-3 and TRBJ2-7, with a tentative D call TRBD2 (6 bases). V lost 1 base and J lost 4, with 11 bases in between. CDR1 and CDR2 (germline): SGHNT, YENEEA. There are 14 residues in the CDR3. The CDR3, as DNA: TGTGCCAGCAGCTTAGGACCGCGGGGTTACGAGCAGTACTTC. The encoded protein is CASSLGPRGYEQYF.

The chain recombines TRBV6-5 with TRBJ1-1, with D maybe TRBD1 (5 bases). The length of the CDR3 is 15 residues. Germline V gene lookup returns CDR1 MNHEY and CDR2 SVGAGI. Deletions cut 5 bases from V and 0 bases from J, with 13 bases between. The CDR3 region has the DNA TGTGCCAGCAGTCCACGAACAGGTATGAACACTGAAGCTTTCTTT. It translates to CASSPRTGMNTEAFF.

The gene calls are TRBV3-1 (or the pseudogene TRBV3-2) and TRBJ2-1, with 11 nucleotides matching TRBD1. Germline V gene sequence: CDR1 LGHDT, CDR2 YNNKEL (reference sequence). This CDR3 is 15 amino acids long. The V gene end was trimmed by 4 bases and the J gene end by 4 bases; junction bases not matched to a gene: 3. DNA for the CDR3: TGTGCCAGCAGCCGTGGACAGGGGGCGTACAATGAGCAGTTCTTC. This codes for CASSRGQGAYNEQFF.

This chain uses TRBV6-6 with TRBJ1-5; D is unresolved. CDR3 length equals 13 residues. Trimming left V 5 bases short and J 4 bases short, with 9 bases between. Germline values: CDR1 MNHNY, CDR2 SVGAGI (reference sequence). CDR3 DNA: TGTGCCAGCAGTCCCTCGGGAAATCAGCCCCAGCATTTT. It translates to CASSPSGNQPQHF.

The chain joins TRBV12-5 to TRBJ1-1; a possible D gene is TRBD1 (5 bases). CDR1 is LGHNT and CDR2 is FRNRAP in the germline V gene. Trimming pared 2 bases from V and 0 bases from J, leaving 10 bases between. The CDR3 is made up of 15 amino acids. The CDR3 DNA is TGTGCTAGTGGTTTGTCGGCAGGGATGAACACTGAAGCTTTCTTT. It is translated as CASGLSAGMNTEAFF. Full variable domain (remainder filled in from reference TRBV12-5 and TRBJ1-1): DARVTQTPRHKVTEMGQEVTMRCQPILGHNTVFWYRQTMMQGLELLAYFRNRAPLDDSGMPKDRFSAEMPDATLATLKIQPSEPRDSAVYFCASGLSAGMNTEAFFGQGTRLTVV.

The DNA of the CDR3 is TGTGCCAGCTCACCTTTGGGACAGGAGAACACCGGGGAGCTGTTTTTT. This sequence encodes CASSPLGQENTGELFF. The chain recombines TRBV18 with TRBJ2-2; 8 nucleotides match TRBD1. The CDR3 spans 16 residues. Germline CDR1 KGHSH, CDR2 LQKENI. J lost 1 base, V lost 3 bases, and 4 bases had no gene match.